Listed below are T cell receptor beta chains from one sample, sequenced in a study of neoadjuvant anti-PD-1 for oral cavity cancer. The method was immunoSEQ multiplex PCR; TCRdb's version includes in-frame clones alone and lacks a portion of them. The sample contains 73,000 or so clones, approximately 81% of which appear only once. The specimen comprised PBMCs, sampled after nivolumab (anti-PD-1) treatment. The receptor source for this set is a person between 40 and 79 years old with oral cavity squamous cell carcinoma. CDR3s leave out the opening cysteine and the closing phenylalanine or tryptophan. Fields, in order: V gene, CDR3 protein.

TRBV6-1 ASSEALAGPYNEQF
TRBV27 ASSLLAGGIETQY
TRBV11-2 ASSSDRDRGPRGAF
TRBV5-8 ASSLSILLAGHEQY
TRBV9 ASSVRGQGDNEQF
TRBV20-1 SAEVRETQY
TRBV30 AWSVGISNQPQH
TRBV7-9 ASSLSGAQETQY
TRBV7-9 ASSLGAGAGAYGYT
TRBV20-1 TPGADTQY
TRBV6-1 ASSETGVSRELF
TRBV19 ASRDLAFSTDTQY
TRBV6-5 ASSNFGSGNEKLF
TRBV5-6 ASSLDGLTISGANVLT
TRBV5-1 ASSLALAGSTDTQY
TRBV2 ASRSLGSSSAYEQY
TRBV4-1 ASSQGYGELF
TRBV28 ASKGPQTDTQY
TRBV19 ASSVIRATEAF
TRBV6-1 ASRGTNSNQPQH
TRBV10-2 ASGGTGRYQPQH
TRBV4-2 ASSRRLAGDEQF
TRBV5-1 ASSLAGSNQPQH
TRBV11-2 ASSQSRGFGDTQY
TRBV5-1 ASSPGHIYEQY
TRBV5-1 ASSSIGGSTSYT
TRBV11-2 ASGQTGTVTYEQY
TRBV6-1 ASSEGIRQRRETQY
TRBV28 ASTGQGDQPQH
TRBV29-1 SVDRVPNTGELF
TRBV2 ASGPQGVSDTQY
TRBV28 ASSSGGAGKLF
TRBV5-6 ASSLAGSGNTIY
TRBV2 ASSNHPQGNTEAF
TRBV10-3 AAGGFTDTQY
TRBV7-6 ASSLPDTLTGELF
TRBV7-6 ASSLGTGNTEAF
TRBV11-2 ASSPPGDYGYT
TRBV6-1 ASSEMYGGNEKLF
TRBV28 ASRQGLGNQPQH
TRBV7-6 ASSLAAGWSGELF
TRBV2 ASSETSGKDEQY
TRBV11-2 ASTLGSQGSPEAF
TRBV5-6 ASSLRNEQY
TRBV4-1 ASSQGYGYT
TRBV19 ASSNLGVTGELF
TRBV30 AWSAGTGSGPLH
TRBV27 ASSLAGSDIQY
TRBV5-1 ASSPGTGGPLDGYT
TRBV30 AWSFGGNQPQH
TRBV5-1 ASSWGKDPGANVLT
TRBV10-3 AISGRGLPSYEQY
TRBV7-3 ASSSQGLAGEQF
TRBV29-1 SVEDPWNYEQY
TRBV2 ASGAQRAAF
TRBV5-4 ASSLRGRDNEKLF
TRBV6-5 ASRPLGEGPDTQY
TRBV28 ATAPPTGARYGYT
TRBV10-3 ATTGDSYEQY
TRBV6-5 ASMGRRNEQF